Listed below are T cell receptor beta chains from one sample, sequenced in a study of cytomegalovirus exposure and HLA in healthy donors. Some clones are missing from TCRdb's copy, which holds only in-frame ones; the method was immunoSEQ multiplex PCR. The sample has 150,000 to 200,000 clones, about 72% seen once. Sequenced: PBMCs. Every receptor here comes from a man in his forties or fifties in good health and CMV-seropositive. Both conserved end residues are part of each CDR3. Each record gives: V gene, CDR3 protein.

TRBV4-3 CASSHEFSTDTQYF
TRBV27 CASSSRIAGGPHNEQFF
TRBV6-1 CASTGGQGNFQPQHF
TRBV9 CASSVARGGRYNEQFF
TRBV7-6 CASSPLAVQETQYF
TRBV4-2 CASSQDFRGGGAVETQYF
TRBV15 CATSRDPAGGQETQYF
TRBV27 CASSRGQGSTEAFF
TRBV6-6 CASSRTGTGIYEQYF
TRBV7-2 CASSPSRTNTQYF
TRBV4-3 CASSQDRGGFYGYTF
TRBV2 CASSKSTSSYNSPLHF
TRBV5-4 CASSSQDRDGTQYF
TRBV7-2 CASSYSPGNQETQYF
TRBV19 CASSTPPPGHTEAFF
TRBV15 CATSRDGRDTEAFF
TRBV6-4 CASSEDLGGGHNEQFF
TRBV28 CASGWGGDTQYF
TRBV5-1 CASISGVSSYNEQFF
TRBV9 CASSVESMNTEAFF
TRBV4-1 CASSQGGGRVTEAFF
TRBV6-5 CASSYSGGHDYEQYF
TRBV19 CASIERGSNSPLHF
TRBV9 CARRQCRYTF